This T cell receptor (beta chain) is drawn from a study of cytomegalovirus exposure and HLA in healthy donors. The PCR made use of 60 Vbeta and 13 Jbeta primers. TCRdb's table, derived via immunoSEQ multiplex PCR, lists solely in-frame clones and lacks some. Found here are some 150,000 clones, about 86% of them singletons; the top ten hold more than 4.5%. Study results and caveats: Within the data, a cluster of highly shared sequence variants was likely a sequencing artifact. The study flagged around 150 TCR beta chains as cytomegalovirus-associated.

Turning to this clone: Its antigen is as yet unknown.

The junction had 19 bases not matched to a gene; V was cut back by 6 bases and J by 11 bases. This CDR3 is built from 16 residues. CDR1 is MNHNY, CDR2 SVGAGI, per germline (reference sequence). The V call is TRBV6-6, the J call TRBJ1-1, with 9 bases fitting TRBD1. The source material was PBMCs. The receptor's source is a woman aged 30 to 39 in good health and CMV-seronegative. The CDR3 DNA reads as TGTGCCAGCAGGAAGACTCCGACAGGGGGTCTCGCATATGCTTTCTTT. It translates to CASRKTPTGGLAYAFF.